This TCR beta chain was identified in a study of shared clonotypes between healthy human individuals. TCRdb's copy holds only in-frame clones and misses some; the assay was immunoSEQ multiplex PCR. The sample includes about 2.3 million clones, about nine tenths of them seen just once. This clone has just one count. Other nucleotide sequences in the sample specify the same CDR3. With 5 bases clipped from V and 2 bases from J, the junction kept 5 bases outside the gene matches. Germline lookup yields CDR1 SGHTA and CDR2 FQGNSA. CDR3 length: 15 residues. Input material: naive CD4+ T cells from PBMCs. Indicated subset: CD45RA+ positively selected. The TCR sequence derives from a man aged 18 to 29 in good health. Some clones in this sample may be carry-over from other donors' samples. The genes are TRBV7-2 and TRBJ2-7, with 11 bases aligning to TRBD2. CDR3 coding DNA: TGTGCCAGCAGCCTCGGGACTAGCGGTACCTACGAGCAGTACTTC. It translates to CASSLGTSGTYEQYF. Full variable domain (remainder filled in from reference TRBV7-2 and TRBJ2-7): GAGVSQSPSNKVTEKGKDVELRCDPISGHTALYWYRQSLGQGLEFLIYFQGNSAPDKSGLPSDRFSAERTGGSVSTLTIQRTQQEDSAVYLCASSLGTSGTYEQYFGPGTRLTVT.